This T cell receptor (beta chain) was captured by sequencing in a study of blood T cells in healthy people across ages. Background on the study: The template switching approach captured approximately one barcoded beta molecule for every two T cells.

General study findings and limits: A roughly linear fall in TCR beta diversity per million T cells was seen with increasing age. It was the long-lived donors that had more naive CD4+ cells and higher diversity than aged donors.

With a J-beta primer mix and a sample-barcoded 5' primer, a second PCR ran roughly 6 to 12 cycles. All samples gave at least 2.5 million CDR3-containing paired-end reads. Via MiXCR, TCRdb re-called the 5' RACE reads, giving one row per CDR3 protein. In the table there are about 640,000 distinct CDR3 sequences, less than 35% of which are singletons. This clonotype has ten or more counts. Its antigen is as yet unknown. The receptor was derived from a woman over 75 in good health. The sequencing sample was made of blood.

The CDR3 region has the DNA TGTGCCAGCAGCTCGGGGGGGCCCTCAGATACGCAGTATTTT. It specifies CASSSGGPSDTQYF. V gene TRBV7-2 combines with J gene TRBJ2-3; 8 nucleotides agree with TRBD2. V dropped 4 bases and J dropped 4; count of bases not matched to a gene: 4. Germline CDR1 reads SGHTA; CDR2 reads FQGNSA. This CDR3 has 14 residues.